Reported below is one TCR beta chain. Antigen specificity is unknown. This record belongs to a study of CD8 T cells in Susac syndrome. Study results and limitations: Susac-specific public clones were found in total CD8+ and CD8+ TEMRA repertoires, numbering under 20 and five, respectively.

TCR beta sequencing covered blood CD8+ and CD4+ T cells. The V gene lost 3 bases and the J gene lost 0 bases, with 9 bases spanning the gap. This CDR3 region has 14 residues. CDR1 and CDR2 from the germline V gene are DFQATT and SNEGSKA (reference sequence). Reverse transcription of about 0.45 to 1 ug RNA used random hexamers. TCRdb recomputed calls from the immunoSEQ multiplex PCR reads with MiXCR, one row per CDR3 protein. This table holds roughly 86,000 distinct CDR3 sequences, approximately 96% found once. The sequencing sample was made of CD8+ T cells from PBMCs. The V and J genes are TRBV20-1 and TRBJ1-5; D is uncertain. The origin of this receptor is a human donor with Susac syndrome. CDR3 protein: CSASNSLSNQPQHF. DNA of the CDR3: TGCAGTGCTAGCAACAGCCTTAGCAATCAGCCCCAGCATTTT.